This is a list of T cell receptor beta chains from one sample in a study of siplizumab effects on memory and regulatory T cells. The method was immunoSEQ multiplex PCR; TCRdb's version includes in-frame clones alone and lacks a portion of them. The table lists more than 85,000 clones, around 92% of them singletons. The sample was Tregs sorted from blood. The receptors were gathered from a human donor in good health. Each CDR3 is given with its conserved first and last residue. D genes are given only for firm matches. Part of the rows lack a size; the others show once, few, many or a class for expanded clones.

D gene	V gene	clone size	J gene	CDR3 DNA	CDR3 protein
-	TRBV6-6	-	TRBJ2-7	TGTGCCAGCAGTTACGCACAGACCTACGAGCAGTACTTC	CASSYAQTYEQYF
-	TRBV28	-	TRBJ1-2	TGTGCCAGCAGGGGTTCTTATGGCTACACCTTC	CASRGSYGYTF
-	TRBV10-3	-	TRBJ2-1	TGTGCCATCGTAGCAGGAGACTCCTACAATGAGCAGTTCTTC	CAIVAGDSYNEQFF
TRBD1	TRBV27	-	TRBJ2-1	TGTGCCAGCAGTCGTCAGGGGGACAGGGTGACTGAGCAGTTCTTC	CASSRQGDRVTEQFF
-	TRBV2	-	TRBJ2-3	TGTGCCAGCTGGGGCCTAGTCGCTACAGATACGCAGTATTTT	CASWGLVATDTQYF
-	TRBV29-1	-	TRBJ2-1	TGCAGCGTTATTCTGCGGCCGAGCTCCTACAATGAGCAGTTCTTC	CSVILRPSSYNEQFF
-	TRBV7-3	-	TRBJ2-5	TGTGCCAGCAGCCCCGGAAGTAGGGAGACCCAGTACTTC	CASSPGSRETQYF
TRBD2	TRBV5-1	-	TRBJ2-6	TGCGCCAGCAGCTTGGGCGGGAGCTCTGGGGCCAACGTCCTGACTTTC	CASSLGGSSGANVLTF
TRBD1	TRBV18	-	TRBJ1-5	TGTGCCAGCTCACCGATGGGGGACAGGAATCAGCCCCAGCATTTT	CASSPMGDRNQPQHF
-	TRBV6-6	few	TRBJ2-7	TGTGCCAGCAGTAGCGTCTACTCCTACGAGCAGTACTTC	CASSSVYSYEQYF
-	TRBV30	-	TRBJ2-5	TGTGCCTGGAGTGAGGGGAGGGGGGTGACCCAGTACTTC	CAWSEGRGVTQYF